The clone carrying this TCR beta chain was seen once. Germline V lookup: CDR1 SGHTA, CDR2 FQGNSA. The CDR3 totals 14 residues. Germline trimming cut 5 bases from V and 9 bases from J; bases unmatched to any gene: 7. These data originate in a study of control samples from healthy donors and cancer patients. Here immunoSEQ multiplex PCR was the method, and the copy in TCRdb shows in-frame clones only, minus some. The sample has roughly 200,000 clones, roughly 94% seen once. The specimen was blood. The sequence was obtained from a man aged 50 or older in good health. The chain combines TRBV7-2 with TRBJ1-5; 10 nucleotides agree with TRBD1. In nucleotides, the CDR3 is TGTGCCAGCAGCCGCGGGACAGGGGAGCGGCCCCAGCATTTT. Translation gives CASSRGTGERPQHF.